One and the same sample provided the 19 T cell receptor beta chains below, sequenced in a study of cytomegalovirus exposure and HLA in healthy donors. The PCR employed 60 Vbeta primers together with 13 Jbeta primers. TCRdb keeps only in-frame clones here, not all; method: immunoSEQ multiplex PCR. The data contain 90,000 or so clones, roughly three quarters of them singletons. Sequencing was carried out using PBMCs. These receptors were obtained from a woman aged 45-65 years in good health and CMV-seropositive.

V usage is TRBV5-1 and J usage is TRBJ2-5; TRBD2 aligns across 12 bases. Looked up from germline, CDR1 is SGHRS and CDR2 is YFSETQ. Losses at the gene ends were 1 base for V and 1 base for J; bases not matched to a gene: 5. This CDR3 comprises 17 residues. CDR3 DNA sequence: TGCGCCAGCAGCTTGCTAACTAGCGGGGGGCCCCAAGAGACCCAGTACTTC. Protein product: CASSLLTSGGPQETQYF.

V and J are TRBV7-9 and TRBJ1-2; D is unclear. The CDR3 covers 11 residues. CDR1 is SEHNR, CDR2 FQNEAQ, per germline (reference sequence). Trimming pared 5 bases from V and 7 bases from J, leaving 8 bases between. The CDR3 sequence is CASSPTSGYTF. The CDR3 coding sequence is TGTGCCAGCAGCCCGACTTCTGGCTACACCTTC.

This clone was picked up one time. The CDR3 DNA reads TGTGCCAGCTCACCAGAGAACAGACAGAACACTGAAGCTTTCTTT. Protein product: CASSPENRQNTEAFF. The chain combines TRBV18 with TRBJ1-1; D call uncertain. Germline values: CDR1 KGHSH, CDR2 LQKENI. The CDR3 totals 15 residues. V shed 2 bases and J shed 1 base, with 11 bases lying between them.

The gene calls are TRBV27 and TRBJ2-7, with D tentatively TRBD1 (6 bases). The CDR3 spans 15 residues. V was trimmed by 0 bases and J by 2 bases, leaving 11 bases between them. Germline lookup yields CDR1 MNHEY and CDR2 SMNVEV (reference sequence). CDR3 nucleotides: TGTGCCAGCAGTTTATCAGGGACATCCGCCTACGAGCAGTACGTC. Its translation: CASSLSGTSAYEQYV.

The chain carries TRBV9 and TRBJ2-3, with D possibly matching TRBD2 (5 bases). Germline CDR1 is SGDLS and CDR2 is YYNGEE. V was cut by 4 bases and J by 2 bases, with 14 bases left in between. The CDR3 loop spans 15 amino acids. CDR3 DNA sequence: TGTGCCAGCAGCAAACGGACTTGGGACACAGATACGCAGTATTTT. Translating gives CASSKRTWDTDTQYF.

This sequence joins TRBV2 and TRBJ2-1; no clear D. V lost 10 bases and J 0 bases, leaving 13 bases between the germline ends. The CDR3 contains 14 residues. The V gene's germline CDR1 is SNHLY and CDR2 FYNNEI. This CDR3 is CATSGRSSYNEQFF. CDR3 DNA: TGTGCCACCTCGGGTAGGAGCTCCTACAATGAGCAGTTCTTC.

The chain recombines TRBV5-1 with TRBJ2-3; 7 nucleotides align to TRBD1. CDR3 length: 15 amino acids. V lost 4 bases to trimming and J lost 0 bases; unmatched junction nucleotides: 5. CDR1 is SGHRS, CDR2 YFSETQ, per germline. The CDR3 region has the DNA TGCGCCAGCAGCGCGACAGGGCCGAGCACAGATACGCAGTATTTT. Translation: CASSATGPSTDTQYF.

This chain's CDR3 is CASSPRTGGRYEQYF. CDR3 coding DNA: TGTGCCAGCAGCCCCCGGACAGGGGGCAGGTACGAGCAGTACTTC. The V and J genes are TRBV11-1 and TRBJ2-7; 11 bases line up with TRBD1. Germline V CDR1 and CDR2: SGHAT, FQDESV (reference sequence). There are 15 residues in the CDR3. V lost 5 bases, J lost 4 bases, and 7 bases stayed unmatched.

This clone showed up just once. The chain couples TRBV19 to TRBJ2-1, with 9 bases matching TRBD2. V lost 1 base and J lost 0; bases outside the gene matches: 7. Germline V gene lookup returns CDR1 LNHDA and CDR2 SQIVND (reference sequence). This CDR3 is built from 18 residues. The CDR3 bases are TGTGCCAGTAGTATAGTGCGAGGCGGGAGGGACTCCTACAATGAGCAGTTCTTC. Translated: CASSIVRGGRDSYNEQFF.

The chain links TRBV6-5 to TRBJ2-7; TRBD1 aligns across 8 bases. The CDR3 is 15 residues long. Germline V CDR1 and CDR2: MNHEY, SVGAGI. V was clipped by 8 bases and J by 2 bases; unmatched bases: 11. CDR3 DNA: TGTGCCAGCCAGCCTCTCAGGGGGCCTACCTACGAGCAGTACTTC. Residues: CASQPLRGPTYEQYF.

The chain carries TRBV19 and TRBJ2-5, with D perhaps TRBD1 (6 bases). Per germline, CDR1 LNHDA and CDR2 SQIVND (reference sequence). V was cut by 10 bases and J by 1 base, with 16 bases left in between. The CDR3 loop spans 14 amino acids. Written as DNA, the CDR3 is TGTGCCACTTCGCCCAGGGGCTCCCAAGAGACCCAGTACTTC. Its translation: CATSPRGSQETQYF.

In this sample, this clone turned up a few times. The chain joins TRBV6-6 to TRBJ2-3, with 7 bases aligning to TRBD2. The CDR3 contains 16 residues. Trimming cost V 8 bases and J 6 bases; bases outside gene matches: 17. Germline assignment: CDR1 MNHNY and CDR2 SVGAGI (reference sequence). In nucleotides, the CDR3 is TGTGCCAGCTCGGAAAGGGCGTCCTTGCGGGAGGATACGCAGTATTTT. Its protein product is CASSERASLREDTQYF.

This chain connects TRBV13 to TRBJ2-3; D not certain. Germline CDR1 reads PRHDT; CDR2 reads FYEKMQ (reference sequence). V was cut by 3 bases and J by 2 bases, with 24 bases left in between. The CDR3 runs 19 residues. The CDR3 loop reads CASSFRTTGTRINTDTQYF. The DNA for the CDR3 is TGTGCCAGCAGCTTTCGAACAACCGGTACGCGGATCAACACAGATACGCAGTATTTT.

The chain joins TRBV19 to TRBJ2-3, with a weak D call TRBD1 (6 bases). V dropped 3 bases and J dropped 5 bases, with 18 bases sitting between them. In germline, CDR1 is LNHDA, CDR2 SQIVND (reference sequence). The CDR3 extends over 16 amino acids. Here the CDR3 DNA reads TGTGCCAGTAGTATTTCAACAGGGCTTCGAGAAGATACGCAGTATTTT. Translating gives CASSISTGLREDTQYF.

V usage is TRBV5-1 and J usage is TRBJ1-1, with D possibly matching TRBD1 (6 bases). V was trimmed by 1 base and J by 4 bases, leaving 11 bases between them. Germline CDR1 SGHRS, CDR2 YFSETQ. This CDR3 spans 14 amino acids. In DNA, the CDR3 is TGCGCCAGCAGCTTGAATAGGGGGAGCACTGAAGCTTTCTTT. Protein product: CASSLNRGSTEAFF.

This chain joins TRBV7-8 and TRBJ2-7, with a tentative D call TRBD1 (6 bases). CDR1 SGHVS and CDR2 FQNEAQ come from the germline V gene. This CDR3 comprises 15 residues. V was clipped by 4 bases and J by 5 bases, with 18 bases between them. The CDR3 DNA is TGTGCCAGCAGCTACTGGGGGCGCAGGGAAGACGAGCAGTACTTC. This sequence encodes CASSYWGRREDEQYF.

The genes are TRBV2 and TRBJ2-5; D is undetermined. With 4 bases removed from V and 1 base from J, the gap between germline ends came to 13 bases. Germline CDR1 reads SNHLY; CDR2 reads FYNNEI. The CDR3 loop spans 15 amino acids. CDR3 sequence: CASSVSDWSQETQYF. The DNA for the CDR3 is TGTGCCAGCAGTGTGTCCGATTGGAGCCAAGAGACCCAGTACTTC.

The chain uses TRBV6-5 and TRBJ2-3, with D perhaps matching TRBD2 (6 bases). The CDR3 extends over 13 amino acids. Deletions cut 6 bases from V and 6 bases from J, with 13 bases between. Per the germline V gene, CDR1 is MNHEY and CDR2 is SVGAGI. The CDR3 is CASSPLASDTQYF. As DNA, the CDR3 is TGTGCCAGCAGCCCACTAGCCTCGGATACGCAGTATTTT.

The chain uses TRBV7-2 and TRBJ1-2; weak D call: TRBD1 (6 bases). CDR3 length: 16 residues. V lost 1 base and J 0 bases, leaving 12 bases between the germline ends. The germline CDR1 and CDR2 sequences are SGHTA and FQGNSA. The CDR3 loop reads CASSLVGGSSNYGYTF. The CDR3 region has the DNA TGTGCCAGCAGCTTAGTTGGGGGCAGCTCTAACTATGGCTACACCTTC.